This TCR beta chain comes out of a study of blood T cell repertoires in COVID-19. Looking at the study overall: The samples span acute and convalescent COVID-19 from the United States, Italy and Spain. Nucleic acid was either cDNA or gDNA, and it came from T cells, B-cell-depleted T cells, or PBMCs.

This clone was picked up one time. CDR1 and CDR2 from the germline V gene are SGHTA and FQGNSA. V was shortened by 5 bases and J by 7 bases, with 18 bases between the two germline ends. This CDR3 is built from 15 residues. Under the authors' procedure: Reference gene primer amplification yielded estimated nucleated cell counts. Using immunoSEQ multiplex PCR, the repertoire was profiled, and TCRdb retains in-frame clones only, with some absent. Clonal size and the V and J genes are those of that table, whereas D and trimming came from the DNA. The sample lists 200,000 to 300,000 clones, roughly 88% occurring once.

The sample taken for sequencing was peripheral blood. The rearrangement uses TRBV7-2 and TRBJ2-1; no firm D call. This TCR derives from an older man with acute or convalescent COVID-19. DNA for the CDR3: TGTGCCAGCAGCGATAGCCCCCCTCTCTATAATGAGCAGTTCTTC. This sequence encodes CASSDSPPLYNEQFF. The full variable domain, its missing parts supplied by reference TRBV7-2 and TRBJ2-1, is GAGVSQSPSNKVTEKGKDVELRCDPISGHTALYWYRQSLGQGLEFLIYFQGNSAPDKSGLPSDRFSAERTGGSVSTLTIQRTQQEDSAVYLCASSDSPPLYNEQFFGPGTRLTVL.